This T cell receptor beta chain came from a study of blood T cell repertoires in COVID-19 (dated by TCRdb to the early 2020s). About the investigation overall: The collaborator samples originated in the United States, Italy and Spain and spanned the acute and convalescent phases of COVID-19. A freely available public database, intended as a resource for researchers studying the immune response to SARS-CoV-2, is where the repertoires were released. The prospective study material was composed of cDNA or gDNA derived from T cells, B-cell-depleted T cells, or PBMCs. Deeply sampled blood TCRbeta repertoires from subjects exposed to, actively infected with, or recovered from COVID-19 were included in the dataset. Where HLA class I and class II types were available, the types were taken from metadata supplied by the sample provider, not from assay-based typing. A de-identified subject ID, COVID-19 status, age in years and sex were almost always included in the sample metadata. The samples were drawn from two sources: the first 160 participants of the ongoing ImmuneRACE study, and about 1,300 subjects contributed by 6 global collaborators.

Note on this clone: No cognate antigen has been identified for it. Base qualities are missing; no much larger clone stands one base away.

General conclusions and limits of the study: Clinical and demographic metadata were provided uncurated, with the amount varying by source and participant.

Including the terminal cysteine and phenylalanine, the CDR3 comprises 16 residues. The read is trimmed to its CDR3 DNA, 48 bases read in frame from base 1. The germline V gene gives CDR1 as ENHRY and CDR2 as SYGVKD. V and J lose 2 bases and 2 bases, and a span of 15 bases separates them. The immunoSEQ Assay, a bias-controlled multiplex PCR, was used to amplify TCRbeta CDR3 regions from genomic DNA. The study's own analysis went as follows. Within the assay, amplification of reference gene primers was used to estimate how many nucleated cells each sample contained. To quantify the absolute abundance of each unique TCRbeta CDR3 rearrangement, sequence reads were collapsed and filtered. For each sample, productive Simpson clonality was calculated as the square root of Simpson's diversity index over productive rearrangements. TCRdb's version of the immuneACCESS table is confined to in-frame rearrangements and falls short of the full clone set. An unresolved V gene accounts for under half of the shortfall where checked; the remainder is of unknown origin. V and J calls and clone size come straight from that table; D and trimming were deduced from the DNA. Within this sample are more than 250,000 clones, with approximately 89% of them counted one time only. The ten largest clonotypes hold approximately 5.3% of the sample.

Participants in the prospective study were aged about 18 to 90 years, lived in about two dozen United States geographic areas, and enrolled through a virtual design. To assign participants to cohorts, the prospective study relied on clinical history that participants themselves reported in a screening survey and a study questionnaire. Recovered participants in ImmuneRACE Cohort 3 were defined as having two consecutive negative NP/OP PCR tests, clearance from a healthcare professional, or resolution of symptoms. In the prospective study, mobile phlebotomists collected whole blood, serum and a nasopharyngeal or oropharyngeal swab from each participant. Additional blood draws and questionnaires over an approximately 2-month period could optionally be provided by prospective study participants. Prospective study blood samples were shipped either frozen or at room temperature before DNA extraction.

Sequencing was carried out using PBMCs or T cells enriched from blood (not recorded which). This receptor was obtained from a woman in her 30s who had recovered from COVID-19. Here the chain combines TRBV10-3 and TRBJ1-2; the D gene is perhaps TRBD1, from 5 matching bases. Here is the DNA: TGTGCCATCAGTGAGGAAGGGACTCGGGCGAACTATGGCTACACCTTC. It translates to CAISEEGTRANYGYTF.